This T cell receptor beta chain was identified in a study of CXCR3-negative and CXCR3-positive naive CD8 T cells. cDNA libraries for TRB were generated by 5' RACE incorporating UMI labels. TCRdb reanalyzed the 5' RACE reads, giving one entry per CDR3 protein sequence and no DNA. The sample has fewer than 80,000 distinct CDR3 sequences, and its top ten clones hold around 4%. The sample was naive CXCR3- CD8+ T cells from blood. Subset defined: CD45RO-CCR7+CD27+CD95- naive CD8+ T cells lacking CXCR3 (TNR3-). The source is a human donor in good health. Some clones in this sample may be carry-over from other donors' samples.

Here the CDR3 reads CASSQVWSGGAGTGELFF. The chain combines TRBV4-3 with TRBJ2-2. The CDR3 loop spans 18 amino acids. Germline CDR1 LGHNA, CDR2 YSLEER.